The 21 T cell receptor beta chains below come from one sample, sequenced in a study of shared clonotypes between healthy human individuals. Assay: immunoSEQ multiplex PCR; the TCRdb copy retains only in-frame clones and omits some. The sample lists around 2.5 million clones; 80% to 95% were seen once. Sequencing was done on a sample of naive CD4+ T cells from PBMCs. Stated subset: CD45RA+ positively selected. Receptors originate from a young man in good health. Some clones in this sample may be carry-over from other donors' samples.

The V and J genes are TRBV5-8 and TRBJ1-4; D not resolved. Germline V lookup: CDR1 SGHTS, CDR2 YDEGEE. The CDR3 spans 17 residues. The V and J ends lost 5 bases and 0 bases respectively, with 17 bases between them. CDR3: CASRGGQAQATNEKLFF. The CDR3 DNA reads TGTGCCAGCAGGGGTGGGCAGGCTCAAGCAACTAATGAAAAACTGTTTTTT. Using reference TRBV5-8 and TRBJ1-4 for the parts outside the CDR3, the full variable domain is EAGVTQSPTHLIKTRGQQATLRCSPISGHTSVYWYQQALGLGLQFLLWYDEGEERNRGNFPPRFSGRQFPNYSSELNVNALELEDSALYLCASRGGQAQATNEKLFFGSGTQLSVL.

V is TRBV7-6 and J is TRBJ2-1, with D tentatively TRBD1 or TRBD2 (5 bases each). Trimming pared 5 bases from V and 6 bases from J, leaving 11 bases between. Germline-derived CDR1 and CDR2 are SGHVS and FNYEAQ. The CDR3 has 13 residues. In DNA form, the CDR3 reads TGTGCCAGCAGCCGGATTGGGGGCAATGAGCAGTTCTTC. It encodes CASSRIGGNEQFF.

The chain carries TRBV19 and TRBJ2-2; no firm D call. CDR1 is LNHDA, CDR2 SQIVND, per germline (reference sequence). This CDR3 contains 15 residues. The V end lost 3 bases, the J end lost 6 bases, and 14 bases lay between the germline ends. In DNA, the CDR3 is TGTGCCAGTAGTATGTATCCAGGCGTGGCCGGGGAGCTGTTTTTT. Encoded protein: CASSMYPGVAGELFF.

CDR3 in DNA: TGTGCCAGCAGTTACCCATCGTCTGGGGTTTTTGAAGCTTTCTTT. It specifies CASSYPSSGVFEAFF. The chain carries TRBV6-5 and TRBJ1-1; D not certain. This CDR3 spans 15 amino acids. Trimming removed 2 bases at V and 7 bases at J, with 17 bases between. Looked up from germline, CDR1 is MNHEY and CDR2 is SVGAGI.

The V and J genes are TRBV25-1 and TRBJ2-3; tentatively, D is TRBD1 (6 bases). The germline V gene encodes CDR1 MGHDK and CDR2 SYGVNS. The CDR3 contains 15 residues. The V gene lost 0 bases and the J gene lost 5 bases, with 12 bases spanning the gap. The CDR3 here is CASSEYSGVRDTQYF. The CDR3 DNA is TGTGCCAGCAGTGAATATTCAGGGGTCAGAGATACGCAGTATTTT.

The chain combines TRBV15 with TRBJ2-3, with no clear D. The CDR3 length is 13 residues. With 0 bases removed from V and 5 bases from J, the gap between germline ends came to 6 bases. The germline V gene encodes CDR1 LNHNV and CDR2 YYDKDF (reference sequence). The CDR3 reads CATSRESVDTQYF. The CDR3, as DNA: TGTGCCACCAGCAGAGAAAGCGTAGATACGCAGTATTTT. The entire variable domain, with the rest obtained from reference TRBV15 and TRBJ2-3, is as follows: DAMVIQNPRYQVTQFGKPVTLSCSQTLNHNVMYWYQQKSSQAPKLLFHYYDKDFNNEADTPDNFQSRRPNTSFCFLDIRSPGLGDTAMYLCATSRESVDTQYFGPGTRLTVL.

The chain employs TRBV10-1 and TRBJ2-7; TRBD1 aligns across 7 bases. The germline gives CDR1 WNHNN, CDR2 SYGVQD (reference sequence). Germline trimming cut 7 bases from V and 4 bases from J; bases unmatched to any gene: 10. The length of the CDR3 is 14 residues. In nucleotides, the CDR3 is TGCGCCAGCACCCGGGACAGTCCTACTTACGAGCAGTACTTC. The encoded protein is CASTRDSPTYEQYF.

The genes are TRBV11-3 and TRBJ2-7, with D possibly called TRBD1 or TRBD2 (6 bases each). Germline V gene sequence: CDR1 SGHNT, CDR2 YENEEA. The CDR3 extends over 14 amino acids. V lost 4 bases to trimming and J lost 5 bases, with 15 bases between them. The CDR3 spells CASSSWGASDEQYF. The DNA for the CDR3 is TGTGCCAGCAGCTCCTGGGGGGCTAGCGACGAGCAGTACTTC.

Concerning this clone itself: Other DNA sequences of this sample code for an identical CDR3. The rearrangement joins TRBV30 to TRBJ1-6, with D uncertain. The CDR3 totals 12 residues. Germline lookup yields CDR1 GTSNPN and CDR2 SVGIG (reference sequence). V was cut by 2 bases and J by 7 bases, with 6 bases left in between. CDR3 coding DNA: TGTGCCTGGAGTCTACCAAATTCACCCCTCCACTTT. Protein: CAWSLPNSPLHF. The full variable domain, in which reference TRBV30 and TRBJ1-6 provide the parts outside the CDR3, is SQTIHQWPATLVQPVGSPLSLECTVEGTSNPNLYWYRQAAGRGLQLLFYSVGIGQISSEVPQNLSASRPQDRQFILSSKKLLLSDSGFYLCAWSLPNSPLHFGNGTRLTVT.

V gene TRBV9 combines with J gene TRBJ1-4, with 7 positions matching TRBD1. Per the germline V gene, CDR1 is SGDLS and CDR2 is YYNGEE. V lost 3 bases to trimming and J lost 0 bases; unmatched junction nucleotides: 5. The CDR3 sequence is 16 residues long. In nucleotides, the CDR3 is TGTGCCAGCAGCGCAGGAGGGACAGCAACTAATGAAAAACTGTTTTTT. Its translation is CASSAGGTATNEKLFF.

The rearrangement uses TRBV6-1 and TRBJ1-1, with 7 positions matching TRBD1. Losses at the gene ends were 5 bases for V and 0 bases for J; bases not matched to a gene: 3. This CDR3 contains 14 residues. CDR1 and CDR2 (germline): MNHNS, SASEGT. The CDR3 region has the DNA TGTGCCAGCAGTACGGACAGGATGAACACTGAAGCTTTCTTT. Protein: CASSTDRMNTEAFF.

V usage is TRBV10-3 and J usage is TRBJ1-1, with a weak D call TRBD1 (6 bases). In germline, CDR1 is ENHRY, CDR2 SYGVKD. V shed 2 bases and J shed 1 base, with 11 bases lying between them. The length of the CDR3 is 15 residues. Written as DNA, the CDR3 is TGTGCCATCAGTGAGCGATGGACAGAGAACACTGAAGCTTTCTTT. Protein product: CAISERWTENTEAFF.

The genes are TRBV5-1 and TRBJ2-1; TRBD2 agrees at 7 bases. In germline, CDR1 is SGHRS, CDR2 YFSETQ. The CDR3 has 16 residues. J gave up 7 bases and V 3 bases, and 13 bases lay outside the gene matches. Written as DNA, the CDR3 is TGCGCCAGCAGCTCCCAGGGAGGGAGGTTTGAGAATGAGCAGTTCTTC. It codes for CASSSQGGRFENEQFF.

The chain recombines TRBV27 with TRBJ2-7, with D perhaps matching TRBD2 (5 bases). The length of the CDR3 is 15 residues. V lost 3 bases, J lost 2 bases, and 14 bases lay in between. The germline gives CDR1 MNHEY, CDR2 SMNVEV (reference sequence). Here the CDR3 reads CASSFRIWGAYEQYF. CDR3 in DNA: TGTGCCAGCAGTTTTAGGATTTGGGGAGCCTACGAGCAGTACTTC.

V usage is TRBV5-1 and J usage is TRBJ1-1; D ambiguous. V lost 0 bases to trimming and J lost 0 bases, with 12 bases between them. The CDR3 totals 16 residues. Germline CDR1 and CDR2: SGHRS and YFSETQ. The CDR3 region is CASSLVVRVLNTEAFF. CDR3 nucleotide sequence: TGCGCCAGCAGCTTGGTAGTGAGGGTACTGAACACTGAAGCTTTCTTT.

Regarding this clone: The sample has other DNA sequences that encode this CDR3 too. The chain is built from TRBV9 and TRBJ2-3; TRBD2 is a possible D gene (5 bases). With 4 bases removed from V and 0 bases from J, the gap between germline ends came to 9 bases. The length of the CDR3 is 14 residues. CDR1 SGDLS and CDR2 YYNGEE come from the germline V gene. CDR3 sequence (DNA): TGTGCCAGCAGCCCAAGCGGAAGCACAGATACGCAGTATTTT. It is translated as CASSPSGSTDTQYF.

The chain links TRBV6-5 to TRBJ2-2; 11 bases agree with TRBD1. The CDR3 consists of 15 residues. V was clipped by 5 bases and J by 3 bases; unmatched bases: 2. Germline V gives CDR1 MNHEY, CDR2 SVGAGI. CDR3 in DNA: TGTGCCAGCAGTGGACAGGGGGCGGACACCGGGGAGCTGTTTTTT. Translation gives CASSGQGADTGELFF.

CDR3 coding DNA: TGCGCCAGCAGCTTTGAGACCCAGTACTTC. Protein sequence: CASSFETQYF. J is TRBJ2-5 and V is TRBV5-1; no clear D. Germline loops: CDR1 SGHRS, CDR2 YFSETQ. This CDR3 comprises 10 residues. Trimming removed 2 bases at V and 5 bases at J, with 1 base between.

V gene TRBV7-2 combines with J gene TRBJ2-2, with D hard to call. This CDR3 region has 15 residues. Germline V gene data show CDR1 as SGHTA and CDR2 as FQGNSA. V was trimmed by 5 bases and J by 1 base, leaving 11 bases between them. The CDR3 here is CASSIRSRNTGELFF. The CDR3 DNA follows: TGTGCCAGCAGCATCCGGTCGAGGAACACCGGGGAGCTGTTTTTT.

As for this clone: The sample holds other DNA sequences that translate to the same CDR3. The CDR3 is CASRGETQYF. DNA of the CDR3: TGTGCCAGCAGGGGGGAGACCCAGTACTTC. This chain links TRBV28 with TRBJ2-5; D is uncertain. Per germline, CDR1 MDHEN and CDR2 SYDVKM. The CDR3 has 10 residues. V lost 6 bases, J lost 5 bases, and 4 bases lay in between.

J is TRBJ2-1 and V is TRBV7-2, with TRBD2 matching over 14 bases. CDR3 length: 17 residues. Looked up from germline, CDR1 is SGHTA and CDR2 is FQGNSA. With 3 bases clipped from V and 12 bases from J, the junction kept 13 bases outside the gene matches. CDR3 in DNA: TGTGCCAGCAGCTTGAGGTCCTCCGGGACTAGCGGGAGTGGGCAGTTCTTC. It codes for CASSLRSSGTSGSGQFF.